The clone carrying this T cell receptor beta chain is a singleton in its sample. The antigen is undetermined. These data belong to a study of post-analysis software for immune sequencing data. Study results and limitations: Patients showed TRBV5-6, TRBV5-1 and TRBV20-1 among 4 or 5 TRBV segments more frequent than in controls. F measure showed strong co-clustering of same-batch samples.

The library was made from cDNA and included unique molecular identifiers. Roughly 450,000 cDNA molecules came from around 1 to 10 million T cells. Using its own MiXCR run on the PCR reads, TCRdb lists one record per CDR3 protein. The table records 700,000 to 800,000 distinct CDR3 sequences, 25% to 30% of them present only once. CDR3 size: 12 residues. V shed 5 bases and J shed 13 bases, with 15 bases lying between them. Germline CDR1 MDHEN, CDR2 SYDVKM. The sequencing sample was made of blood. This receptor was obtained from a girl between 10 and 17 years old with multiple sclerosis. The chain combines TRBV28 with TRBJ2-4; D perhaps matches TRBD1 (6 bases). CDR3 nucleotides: TGTGCCAGCAGTATACAGGGAATAGGGCAGTACTTC. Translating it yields CASSIQGIGQYF.